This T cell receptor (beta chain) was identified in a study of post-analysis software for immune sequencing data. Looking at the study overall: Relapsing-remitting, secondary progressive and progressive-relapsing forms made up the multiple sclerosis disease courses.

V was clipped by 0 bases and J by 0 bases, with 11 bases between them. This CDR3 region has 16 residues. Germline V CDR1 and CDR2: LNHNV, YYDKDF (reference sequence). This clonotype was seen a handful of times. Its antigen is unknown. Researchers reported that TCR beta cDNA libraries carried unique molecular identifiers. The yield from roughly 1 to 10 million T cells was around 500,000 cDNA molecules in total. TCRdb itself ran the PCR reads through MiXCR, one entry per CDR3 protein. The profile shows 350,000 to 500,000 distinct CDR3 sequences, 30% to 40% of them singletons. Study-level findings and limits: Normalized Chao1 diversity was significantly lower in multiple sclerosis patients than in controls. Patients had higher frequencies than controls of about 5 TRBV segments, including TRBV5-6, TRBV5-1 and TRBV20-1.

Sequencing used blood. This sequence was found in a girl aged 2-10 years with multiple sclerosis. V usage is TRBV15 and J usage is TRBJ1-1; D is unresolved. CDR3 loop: CATSRDLRTVNTEAFF. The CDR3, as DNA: TGTGCCACCAGCAGAGATCTAAGGACGGTGAACACTGAAGCTTTCTTT.